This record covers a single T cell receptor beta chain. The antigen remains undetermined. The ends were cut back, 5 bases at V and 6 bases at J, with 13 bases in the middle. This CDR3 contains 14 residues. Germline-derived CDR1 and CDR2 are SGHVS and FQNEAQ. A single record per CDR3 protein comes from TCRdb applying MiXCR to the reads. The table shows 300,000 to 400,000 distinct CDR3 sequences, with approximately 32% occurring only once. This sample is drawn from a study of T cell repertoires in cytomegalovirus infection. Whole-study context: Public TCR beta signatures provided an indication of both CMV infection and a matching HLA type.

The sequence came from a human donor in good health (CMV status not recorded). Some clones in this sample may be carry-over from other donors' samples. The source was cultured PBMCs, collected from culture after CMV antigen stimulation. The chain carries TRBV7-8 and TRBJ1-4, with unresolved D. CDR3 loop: CASSPGPLDEKLFF. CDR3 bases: TGTGCCAGCAGCCCCGGACCCCTCGATGAAAAACTGTTTTTT.